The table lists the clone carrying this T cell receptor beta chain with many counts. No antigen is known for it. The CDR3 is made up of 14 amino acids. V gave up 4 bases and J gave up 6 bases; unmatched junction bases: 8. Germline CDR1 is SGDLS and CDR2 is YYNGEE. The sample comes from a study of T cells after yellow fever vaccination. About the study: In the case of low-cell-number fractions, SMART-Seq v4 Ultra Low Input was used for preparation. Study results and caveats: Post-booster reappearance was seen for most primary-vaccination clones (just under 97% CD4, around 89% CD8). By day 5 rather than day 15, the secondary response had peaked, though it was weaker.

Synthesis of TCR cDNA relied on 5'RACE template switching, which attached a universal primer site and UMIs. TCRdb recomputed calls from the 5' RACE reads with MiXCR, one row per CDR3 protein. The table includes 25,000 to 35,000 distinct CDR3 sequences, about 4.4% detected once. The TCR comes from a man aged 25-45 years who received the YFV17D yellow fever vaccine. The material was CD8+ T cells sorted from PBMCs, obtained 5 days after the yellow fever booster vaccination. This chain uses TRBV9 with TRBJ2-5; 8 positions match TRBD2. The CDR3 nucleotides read TGTGCCAGCAGCATGAGCGGGAGCGTGAAGACCCAGTACTTC. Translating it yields CASSMSGSVKTQYF.